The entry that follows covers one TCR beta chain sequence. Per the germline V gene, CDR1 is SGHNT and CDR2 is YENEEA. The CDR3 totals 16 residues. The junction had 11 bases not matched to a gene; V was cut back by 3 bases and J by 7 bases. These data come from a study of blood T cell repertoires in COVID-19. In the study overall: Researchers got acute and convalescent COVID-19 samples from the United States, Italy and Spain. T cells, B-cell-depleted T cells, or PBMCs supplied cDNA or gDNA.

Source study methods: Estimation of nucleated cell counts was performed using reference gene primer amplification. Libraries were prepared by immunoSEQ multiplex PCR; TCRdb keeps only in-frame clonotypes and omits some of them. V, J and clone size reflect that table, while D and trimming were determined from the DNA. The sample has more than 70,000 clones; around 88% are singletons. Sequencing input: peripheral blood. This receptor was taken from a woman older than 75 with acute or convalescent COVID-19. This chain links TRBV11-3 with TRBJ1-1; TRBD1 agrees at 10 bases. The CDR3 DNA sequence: TGTGCCAGCAGCTTTGGACTTGGGACAGGGGCAGGTGAAGCTTTCTTT. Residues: CASSFGLGTGAGEAFF.